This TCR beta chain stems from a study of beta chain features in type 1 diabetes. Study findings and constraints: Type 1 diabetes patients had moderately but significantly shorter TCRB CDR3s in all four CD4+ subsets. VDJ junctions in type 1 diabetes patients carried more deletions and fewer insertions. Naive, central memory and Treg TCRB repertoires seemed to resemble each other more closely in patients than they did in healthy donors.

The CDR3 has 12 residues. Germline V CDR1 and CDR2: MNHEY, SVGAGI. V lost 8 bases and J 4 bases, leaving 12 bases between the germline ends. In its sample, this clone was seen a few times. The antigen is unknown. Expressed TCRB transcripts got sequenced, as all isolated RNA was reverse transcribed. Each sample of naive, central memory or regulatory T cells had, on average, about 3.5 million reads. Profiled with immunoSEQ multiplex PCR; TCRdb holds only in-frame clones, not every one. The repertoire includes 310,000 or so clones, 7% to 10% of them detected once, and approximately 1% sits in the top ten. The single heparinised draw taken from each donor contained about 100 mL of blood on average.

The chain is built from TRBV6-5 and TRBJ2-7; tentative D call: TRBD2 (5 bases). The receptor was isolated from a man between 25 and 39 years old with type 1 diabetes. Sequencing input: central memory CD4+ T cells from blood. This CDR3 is CASAGAEYEQYF. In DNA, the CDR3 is TGTGCCAGCGCTGGAGCGGAATACGAGCAGTACTTC.